A selection of T cell receptor beta chains follows, all from one sample in a study of regulatory T cells in long-lasting Graves disease. TCRdb reprocessed the multiplex PCR reads via MiXCR and lists one record per CDR3 protein. The sample shows around 400,000 distinct CDR3 sequences, around 24% of them seen only once. Sequencing used peripheral blood mononuclear cells (PBMCs), obtained when the disease was refractory, from a patient treated with antithyroid drugs. The receptor set was obtained from a female donor with Graves disease. The CDR3 runs from the conserved cysteine through the conserved F or W. The D gene is left open where the match is weak. Size values are once, few and many counts, or a class for expanded clones, and some rows have none.

>.|TRBJ2-5|.|TRBV7-9
CASSSHTQSTQETQYF
TGTGCCAGCAGCTCGCACACGCAGTCGACCCAAGAGACCCAGTACTTC
>.|TRBJ1-6|.|TRBV12-3/TRBV12-4
CASRQTENSPLHF
TGTGCCAGCAGGCAGACAGAGAATTCACCCCTCCACTTT
>TRBD1|TRBJ2-5|few|TRBV19
CASRRQGARSETQYF
TGTGCCAGTAGAAGACAGGGGGCTCGCTCGGAGACCCAGTACTTC
>.|TRBJ2-7|.|TRBV2
CASIHNAGATYEQYF
TGTGCCAGTATACACAACGCCGGAGCCACCTACGAGCAGTACTTC
>.|TRBJ1-2|many|TRBV7-2
CASSLGRVYGYTF
TGTGCCAGCAGCTTAGGGAGAGTCTATGGCTACACCTTC
>TRBD1|TRBJ2-7|.|TRBV19
CASSPGTGRSSEQYF
TGTGCCAGTAGTCCAGGGACAGGGAGATCCTCCGAGCAGTACTTC
>TRBD1|TRBJ2-7|.|TRBV7-2
CASSLTRGTYEQYF
TGTGCCAGCAGCTTAACCAGGGGGACCTACGAGCAGTACTTC
>TRBD2|TRBJ2-7|.|TRBV29-1
CSAGGSGINYEQYF
TGCAGCGCTGGAGGTAGCGGGATAAACTACGAGCAGTACTTC
>TRBD1|TRBJ2-7|few|TRBV20-1
CSARDLRGQGAYEQYF
TGCAGTGCTAGAGATCTCAGGGGACAGGGCGCCTACGAGCAGTACTTC
>TRBD2|TRBJ2-2|.|TRBV30
CAWSVAGLNTGELFF
TGTGCCTGGAGTGTAGCGGGGCTAAACACCGGGGAGCTGTTTTTT
>.|TRBJ2-1|few|TRBV12-3/TRBV12-4
CASSGILEVGWYEQFF
TGTGCCAGCAGTGGAATACTAGAGGTCGGCTGGTATGAGCAGTTCTTC
>.|TRBJ2-7|.|TRBV20-1
CSARAESVGQYF
TGCAGTGCTAGAGCGGAGAGCGTGGGGCAGTACTTC
>.|TRBJ1-5|many|TRBV2
CASSDSLGVWQPQHF
TGTGCCAGCAGTGATAGTTTGGGTGTCTGGCAGCCCCAGCATTTT
>.|TRBJ2-5|many|TRBV18
CASSPSLKETQYF
TGTGCCAGCTCACCATCCCTTAAGGAGACCCAGTACTTC
>TRBD1|TRBJ1-2|many|TRBV5-1
CASSLALGQGAEGYTF
TGCGCCAGCAGCTTGGCCTTGGGACAGGGGGCTGAAGGCTACACCTTC
>.|TRBJ1-3|.|TRBV5-1
CASSLSDGRNTIYF
TGCGCCAGCAGCTTGTCAGACGGGAGAAACACCATATATTTT
>.|TRBJ1-2|many|TRBV10-3
CAVRGGGDHYGYTF
TGTGCCGTCCGAGGGGGAGGGGACCACTATGGCTACACCTTC
>TRBD1|TRBJ2-2|.|TRBV20-1
CSARGPGQGANGELFF
TGCAGTGCTAGAGGCCCGGGACAGGGGGCGAACGGGGAGCTGTTTTTT
>.|TRBJ1-5|few|TRBV2
CASSRDAGEPQHF
TGTGCCAGCAGCCGGGACGCCGGGGAGCCCCAGCATTTT
>.|TRBJ1-2|many|TRBV28
CASSLSAGASGYGYTF
TGTGCCAGCAGTTTATCCGCGGGGGCCAGTGGCTATGGCTACACCTTC
>TRBD1|TRBJ2-1|.|TRBV5-1
CASSLVQGEGNEQFF
TGCGCCAGCAGCTTGGTACAGGGGGAAGGAAATGAGCAGTTCTTC
>.|TRBJ2-7|many|TRBV27
CASSPWGPSYEQYF
TGTGCCAGCAGCCCGTGGGGTCCGAGCTACGAGCAGTACTTC
>TRBD2|TRBJ2-7|many|TRBV3-1
CASSPTSGSYEQYF
TGTGCCAGCAGTCCGACTAGCGGGAGCTACGAGCAGTACTTC
>.|TRBJ1-4|.|TRBV29-1
CSVVLEGNEKLFF
TGCAGCGTTGTCCTCGAAGGGAATGAAAAACTGTTTTTT
>.|TRBJ1-2|.|TRBV3-1
CASSQEFDGYTF
TGTGCCAGCAGCCAAGAATTTGATGGCTACACCTTC
>TRBD2|TRBJ2-7|.|TRBV24-1
CATSDNPGTSGYEQYF
TGTGCCACCAGTGATAACCCCGGGACTAGCGGGTACGAGCAGTACTTC